Included here is one TCR beta chain sequence, with context. How the authors handled the data: Amplification with reference gene primers provided the estimates of nucleated cell counts. Repertoires were generated with immunoSEQ multiplex PCR, while TCRdb's copy carries only in-frame clones and drops some. The V and J calls and clone size are taken from that table; D and trimming were inferred from the DNA. The sample has about 380,000 clones; about 90% are singletons. These data come from a study of blood T cell repertoires in COVID-19. For the study at large: COVID-19 samples collected from the United States, Italy and Spain covered acute and convalescent phases. PBMCs, B-cell-depleted T cells, or T cells were the source of the cDNA or gDNA that made up the material.

The CDR3 extends over 14 amino acids. Looked up from germline, CDR1 is LNHNV and CDR2 is YYDKDF (reference sequence). The ends lost 0 bases at V and 4 bases at J; junction bases unmatched: 2. This TCR was recovered from a man aged 18 to 29 with active or convalescent COVID-19. V is TRBV15 and J is TRBJ1-2; the match to TRBD1 covers 7 bases. Sequencing input: peripheral blood. The chain's CDR3 is CATSRDRGFYGYTF. DNA of the CDR3: TGTGCCACCAGCAGAGACAGGGGGTTCTATGGCTACACCTTC.